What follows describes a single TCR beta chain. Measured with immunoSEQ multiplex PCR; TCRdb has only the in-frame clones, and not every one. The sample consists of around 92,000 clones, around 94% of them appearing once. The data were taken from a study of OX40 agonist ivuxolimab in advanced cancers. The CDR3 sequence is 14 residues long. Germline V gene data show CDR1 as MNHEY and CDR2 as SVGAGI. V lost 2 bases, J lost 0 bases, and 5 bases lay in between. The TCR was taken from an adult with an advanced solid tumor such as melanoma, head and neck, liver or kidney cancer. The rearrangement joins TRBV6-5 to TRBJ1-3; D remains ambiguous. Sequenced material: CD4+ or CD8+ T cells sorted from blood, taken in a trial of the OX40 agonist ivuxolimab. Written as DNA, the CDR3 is TGTGCCAGCAGTTACGGGCACTCTGGAAACACCATATATTTT. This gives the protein CASSYGHSGNTIYF.